This T cell receptor (beta chain) derives from a study of blood T cell repertoires in COVID-19. For the study at large: Spain, Italy and the United States supplied samples that represented acute and convalescent COVID-19. PBMCs, B-cell-depleted T cells, or T cells provided the cDNA or gDNA that made up the material.

This CDR3 spans 15 amino acids. Trimming cost V 5 bases and J 5 bases; bases outside gene matches: 5. CDR1 is SEHNR and CDR2 is FQNEAQ in the germline V gene (reference sequence). In the original workflow: The authors estimated nucleated cell counts from reference gene primer amplification. TCRdb keeps only in-frame clones here, not all; method: immunoSEQ multiplex PCR. V and J calls plus clone size are reproduced from that table; the DNA served to infer D and trimming. The repertoire includes some 200,000 clones, approximately 87% of them detected once, and 0.75% to 0.95% sits in the top ten. The rearrangement uses TRBV7-9 and TRBJ2-7, with 14 bases matching TRBD2. Sequencing was carried out using peripheral blood. The origin of this receptor is a woman in her seventies with acute or convalescent COVID-19. This CDR3 is CASSRLAGGLDEQYF. CDR3 DNA sequence: TGTGCCAGCAGCCGACTAGCGGGAGGGTTGGACGAGCAGTACTTC.